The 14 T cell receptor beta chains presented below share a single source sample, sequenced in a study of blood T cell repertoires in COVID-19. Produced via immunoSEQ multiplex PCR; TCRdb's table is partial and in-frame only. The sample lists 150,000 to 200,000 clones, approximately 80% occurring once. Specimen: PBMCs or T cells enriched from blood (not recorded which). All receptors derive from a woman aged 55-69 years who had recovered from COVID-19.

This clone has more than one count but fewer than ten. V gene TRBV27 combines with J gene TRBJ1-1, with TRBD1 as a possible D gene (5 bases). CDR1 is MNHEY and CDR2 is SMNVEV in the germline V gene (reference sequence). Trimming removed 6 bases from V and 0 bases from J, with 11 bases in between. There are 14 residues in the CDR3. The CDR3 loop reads CASSEQGMNTEAFF. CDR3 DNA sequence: TGTGCCAGCAGCGAGCAGGGAATGAACACTGAAGCTTTCTTT.

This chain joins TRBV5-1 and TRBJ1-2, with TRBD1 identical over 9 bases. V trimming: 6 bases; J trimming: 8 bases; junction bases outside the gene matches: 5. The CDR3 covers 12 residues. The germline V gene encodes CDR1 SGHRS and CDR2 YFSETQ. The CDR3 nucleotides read TGCGCCAGCACCTGGGACAGGGAAGGCTACACCTTC. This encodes CASTWDREGYTF.

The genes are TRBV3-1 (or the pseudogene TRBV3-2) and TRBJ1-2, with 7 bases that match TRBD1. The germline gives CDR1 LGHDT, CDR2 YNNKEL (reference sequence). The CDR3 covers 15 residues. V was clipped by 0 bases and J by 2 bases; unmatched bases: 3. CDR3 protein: CASSQDRGRNYGYTF. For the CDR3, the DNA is TGTGCCAGCAGCCAAGACAGGGGGAGAAACTATGGCTACACCTTC.

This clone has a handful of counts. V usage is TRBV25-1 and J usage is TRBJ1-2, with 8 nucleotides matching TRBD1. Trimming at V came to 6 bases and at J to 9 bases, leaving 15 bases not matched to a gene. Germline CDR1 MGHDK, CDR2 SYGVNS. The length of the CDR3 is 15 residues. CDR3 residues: CASSDLPGTGYRYTF. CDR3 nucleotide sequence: TGTGCCAGCAGCGACCTCCCCGGGACAGGATATCGCTACACCTTC.

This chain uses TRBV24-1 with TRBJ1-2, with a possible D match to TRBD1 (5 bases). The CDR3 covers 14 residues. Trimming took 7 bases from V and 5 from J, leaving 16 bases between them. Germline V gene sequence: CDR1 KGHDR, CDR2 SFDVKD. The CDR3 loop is CATRTAKSRYGYTF. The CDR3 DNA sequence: TGTGCCACCAGGACAGCGAAAAGCCGGTATGGCTACACCTTC.

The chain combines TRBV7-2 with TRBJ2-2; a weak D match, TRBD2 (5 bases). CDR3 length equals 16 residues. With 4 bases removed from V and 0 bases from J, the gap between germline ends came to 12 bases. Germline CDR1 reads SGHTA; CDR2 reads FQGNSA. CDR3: CASSSGSRPNTGELFF. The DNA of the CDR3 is TGTGCCAGCAGCTCGGGGTCCCGACCGAACACCGGGGAGCTGTTTTTT.

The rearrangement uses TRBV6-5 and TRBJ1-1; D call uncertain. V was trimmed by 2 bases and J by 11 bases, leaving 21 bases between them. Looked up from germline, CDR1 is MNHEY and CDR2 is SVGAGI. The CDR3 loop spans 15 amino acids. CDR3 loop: CASSYPETTTLGAFF. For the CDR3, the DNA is TGTGCCAGCAGTTACCCCGAGACAACCACCCTTGGGGCTTTCTTT.

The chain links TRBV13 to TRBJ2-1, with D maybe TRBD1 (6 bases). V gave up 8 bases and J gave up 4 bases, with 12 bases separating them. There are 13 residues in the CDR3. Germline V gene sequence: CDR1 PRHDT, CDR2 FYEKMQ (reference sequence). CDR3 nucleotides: TGTGCCAGCGTAGTACAGGGTTACAATGAGCAGTTCTTC. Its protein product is CASVVQGYNEQFF.

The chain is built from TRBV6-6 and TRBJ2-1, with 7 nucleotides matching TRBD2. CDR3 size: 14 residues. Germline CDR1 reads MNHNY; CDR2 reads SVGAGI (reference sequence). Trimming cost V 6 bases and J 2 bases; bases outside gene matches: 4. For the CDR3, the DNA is TGTGCCAGCAGCCCTGGACTAGCCTACAATGAGCAGTTCTTC. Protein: CASSPGLAYNEQFF.

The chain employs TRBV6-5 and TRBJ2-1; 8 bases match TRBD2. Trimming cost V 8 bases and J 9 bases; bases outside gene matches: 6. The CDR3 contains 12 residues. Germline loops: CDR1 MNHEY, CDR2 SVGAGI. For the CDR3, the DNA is TGTGCCAGCCATTTCGCGGGGGGTGAGCAGTTCTTC. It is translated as CASHFAGGEQFF.

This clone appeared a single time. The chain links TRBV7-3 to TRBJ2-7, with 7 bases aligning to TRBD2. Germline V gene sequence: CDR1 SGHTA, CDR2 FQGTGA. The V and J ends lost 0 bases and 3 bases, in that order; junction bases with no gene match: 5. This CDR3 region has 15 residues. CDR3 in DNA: TGTGCCAGCAGCTTAACCCCCCGGGAGGACTACGAGCAGTACTTC. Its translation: CASSLTPREDYEQYF.

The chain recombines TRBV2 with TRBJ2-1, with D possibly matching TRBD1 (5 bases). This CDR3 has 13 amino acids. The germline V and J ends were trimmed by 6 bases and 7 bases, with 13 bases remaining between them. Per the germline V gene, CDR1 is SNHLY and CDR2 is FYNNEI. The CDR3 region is CASSKGWRNEQFF. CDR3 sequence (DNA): TGTGCCAGCAGCAAGGGGTGGCGGAATGAGCAGTTCTTC. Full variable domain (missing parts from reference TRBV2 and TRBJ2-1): EPEVTQTPSHQVTQMGQEVILRCVPISNHLYFYWYRQILGQKVEFLVSFYNNEISEKSEIFDDQFSVERPDGSNFTLKIRSTKLEDSAMYFCASSKGWRNEQFFGPGTRLTVL.

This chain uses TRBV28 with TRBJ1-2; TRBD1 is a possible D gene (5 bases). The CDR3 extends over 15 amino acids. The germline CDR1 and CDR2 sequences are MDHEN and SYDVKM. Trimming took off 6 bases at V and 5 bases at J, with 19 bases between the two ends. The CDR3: CASSTVGAEKYGYTF. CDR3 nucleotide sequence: TGTGCCAGCAGCACCGTAGGGGCCGAGAAATATGGCTACACCTTC.

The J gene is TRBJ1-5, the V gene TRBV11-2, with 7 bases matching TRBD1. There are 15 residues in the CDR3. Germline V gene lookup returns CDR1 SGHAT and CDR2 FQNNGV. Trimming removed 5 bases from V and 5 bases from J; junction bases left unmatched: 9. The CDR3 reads CASSLPPQGYQPQHF. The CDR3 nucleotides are TGTGCCAGCAGCCTACCCCCACAGGGGTATCAGCCCCAGCATTTT. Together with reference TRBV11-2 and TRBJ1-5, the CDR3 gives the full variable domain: EAGVAQSPRYKIIEKRQSVAFWCNPISGHATLYWYQQILGQGPKLLIQFQNNGVVDDSQLPKDRFSAERLKGVDSTLKIQPAKLEDSAVYLCASSLPPQGYQPQHFGDGTRLSIL.